This T cell receptor (beta chain) was sequenced for a study of T cell responses to AZD1222 COVID-19 vaccine (dated by TCRdb to the early 2020s). Regarding the complete study: TCR sequencing was performed for about 240 trial participants, of whom about 210 were given two doses of AZD1222 and some 26 were given two doses of MenACWY control vaccine. Enrollment into the trials was organized by age into subgroups of 18-55, 56-69 and 70-plus years, and those subgroups contained 148, 28 and 57 TCR-sequenced participants, respectively.

What the study reported, not specific to this receptor: Conclusions about previously exposed vaccinees were limited because only six or seven AZD1222 recipients were SARS-CoV-2 seropositive at baseline. In the small 56-69-year group, the increase in depth fell short of significance, most likely because of low power. Participants were mostly white British and included more females than males, and it was suggested by the authors that clonal diversity may have been underestimated. Because no samples from the day 14 peak response were available, repertoires could be characterized only after the peak T cell response. After two AZD1222 doses, both the breadth and the depth of spike-specific TCRs were significantly higher than at day 0 and than in MenACWY recipients. Reportedly, close to half of the unique spike-specific TCRs recognized epitopes lying outside the regions that are mutated in the B.1.351 and B.1.1.7 variants. Vaccine-associated CD4 TCRs spanned the whole spike protein, with dominant responses in regions 160-218 and 743-854.

Reading from cysteine to phenylalanine, the CDR3 counts 13 amino acids. Kept here is only the CDR3 DNA, which spans 39 bases and is read in frame from base 1. V was cut back by 8 bases and J by 4 bases, leaving a gap of 16 bases between them. As encoded in the germline V gene (reference sequence), CDR1 is GTSNPN while CDR2 is SVGIG. The CDR3 regions of human TCRbeta chains were analyzed by immunosequencing. Under the source paper's analysis protocol: TCRs in the repertoires were compared against a reference library of SARS-CoV-2-specific TCRs that had been generated with the MIRA antigen-specificity platform. Breadth meant the fraction of unique TCRs that were SARS-CoV-2-associated, whereas depth meant the fraction of total T cells that were SARS-CoV-2-associated. Using the MIRA data, every spike-specific TCR was mapped to the spike region that the TCR reacted to and assigned to either a CD4 or a CD8 class. Log10-transformed breadth and depth values were compared by one-way ANOVA with Sidak's multiple comparisons tests. TCRdb took this table from immuneACCESS and kept in-frame rearrangements with V and J called. Such tables lack part of the clones; where checked against another copy, unresolved V genes explain under half of the gap, and the rest is unexplained. V and J calls and clone size are copied from that table; D and trimming were computed from the DNA. The sample data list about 75,000 clones, and approximately 90% of these were observed just once. The top ten clones comprise less than 12% of the sample.

What this sample's time point label stands for: about 28 days (+/-7) after the second vaccine dose. According to the study, the label for this sample's treatment or condition signals: meningococcal conjugate vaccine given as trial control. Vaccinee samples came from UK trials COV001 and COV002, including a single-blind randomized controlled phase 2/3 trial of AZD1222 (ChAdOx1 nCoV-19) in healthy adults. For TCRbeta chain sequencing, PBMC samples from trial participants were taken at day 0 and at day 28 after the second dose. Concerning this clone itself: Which antigen it targets is not known. Per-base quality was not reported, and no clone a single base away is much larger than it.

This sequence originates from an adult who received the MenACWY meningococcal vaccine as a control. The chain is encoded by TRBV30 joined to TRBJ2-3; the D gene is possibly TRBD1, with 6 bases matching. The input for sequencing was peripheral blood, taken 28 days after the second dose of the MenACWY control vaccine. The nucleotides read TGTGCCCAACAGGCAGGGGTGCCAGATACGCAGTATTTT. Its coded protein is CAQQAGVPDTQYF.